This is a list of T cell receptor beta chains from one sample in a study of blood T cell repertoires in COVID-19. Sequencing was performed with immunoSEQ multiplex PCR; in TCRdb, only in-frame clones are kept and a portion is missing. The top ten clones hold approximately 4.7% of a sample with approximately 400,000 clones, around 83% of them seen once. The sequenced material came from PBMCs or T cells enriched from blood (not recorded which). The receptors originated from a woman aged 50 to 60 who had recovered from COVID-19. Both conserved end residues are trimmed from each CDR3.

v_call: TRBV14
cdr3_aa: ASSLQNLKADTQY

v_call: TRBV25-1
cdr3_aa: ASSEGGTGDRGYT

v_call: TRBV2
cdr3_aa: ASSGTRWSYEQY

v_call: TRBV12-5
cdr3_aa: ASGSGTGTYNEQF

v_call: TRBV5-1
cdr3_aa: ASSTGQGSGTGELF

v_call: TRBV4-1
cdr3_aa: ASSQEAREGNTIY

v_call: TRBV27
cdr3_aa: ASSLSLAGGRNEQF

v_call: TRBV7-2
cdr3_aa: ASSKLMTGNEKLF

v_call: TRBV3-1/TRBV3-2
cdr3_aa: ASSRNNNRAYEAF

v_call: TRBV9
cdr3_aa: ASSLRSSIDTQY

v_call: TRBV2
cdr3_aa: ASVFSGTGVHEQY

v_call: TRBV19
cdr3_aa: ASRGRREGTQY

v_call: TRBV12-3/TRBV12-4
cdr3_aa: ASSLRFNEKLF

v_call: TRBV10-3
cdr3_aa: AISIGAADTEAF

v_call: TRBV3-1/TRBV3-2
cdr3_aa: ASSQSPTFTEAF

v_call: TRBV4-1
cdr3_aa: ASSLLTGTSGRAGELF

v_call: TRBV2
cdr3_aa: ASGGTVYGYT

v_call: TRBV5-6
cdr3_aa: ASSKTGALNNEKLF

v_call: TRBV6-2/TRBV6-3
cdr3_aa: ASSPSSGREKLF

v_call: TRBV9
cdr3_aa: ASSVGTSGGEGEQF

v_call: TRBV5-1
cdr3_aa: ASSLVGHGAF